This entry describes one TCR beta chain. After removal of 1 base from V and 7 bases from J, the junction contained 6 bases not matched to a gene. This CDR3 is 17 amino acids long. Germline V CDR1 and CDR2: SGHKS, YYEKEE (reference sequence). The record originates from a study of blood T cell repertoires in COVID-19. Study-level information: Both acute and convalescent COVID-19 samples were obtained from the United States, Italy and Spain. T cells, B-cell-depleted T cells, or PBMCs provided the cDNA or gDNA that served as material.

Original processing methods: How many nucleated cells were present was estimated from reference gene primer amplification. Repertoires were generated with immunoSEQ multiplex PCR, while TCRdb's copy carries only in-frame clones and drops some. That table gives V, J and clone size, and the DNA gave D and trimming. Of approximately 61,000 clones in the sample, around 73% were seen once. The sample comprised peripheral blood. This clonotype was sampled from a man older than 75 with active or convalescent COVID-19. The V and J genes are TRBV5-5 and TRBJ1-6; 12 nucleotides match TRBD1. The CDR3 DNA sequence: TGTGCCAGCAGCTTGACAAGGGGGACAGGGGGCAATTCACCCCTCCACTTT. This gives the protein CASSLTRGTGGNSPLHF.